The clone carrying this TCR beta chain has only one observation. The record originates from a study of T cells in Graves' hyperthyroidism and ophthalmopathy. Germline CDR1 reads MNHNS; CDR2 reads SASEGT. The V gene end was trimmed by 6 bases and the J gene end by 3 bases; junction bases not matched to a gene: 11. CDR3 length equals 15 residues. Researchers amplified the TCR beta CDR3 regions from RNA transcripts. Primed by the HTBI set, a first-round RT-PCR was run on the TCR CDR3. TCRdb ran MiXCR on the multiplex PCR reads and lists one entry per CDR3 protein. The sample includes hundreds of thousands of distinct CDR3 sequences, roughly 13% of them seen just once.

The receptor comes from a woman under 40 with Graves' hyperthyroidism that later progressed to Graves' ophthalmopathy. Sequencing was done on a sample of blood. This chain connects TRBV6-1 to TRBJ2-7, with TRBD1 identical over 7 bases. CDR3 in DNA: TGTGCCAGCAGACAGTGGACAGGTGGGGACTACGAGCAGTACTTC. This codes for CASRQWTGGDYEQYF.